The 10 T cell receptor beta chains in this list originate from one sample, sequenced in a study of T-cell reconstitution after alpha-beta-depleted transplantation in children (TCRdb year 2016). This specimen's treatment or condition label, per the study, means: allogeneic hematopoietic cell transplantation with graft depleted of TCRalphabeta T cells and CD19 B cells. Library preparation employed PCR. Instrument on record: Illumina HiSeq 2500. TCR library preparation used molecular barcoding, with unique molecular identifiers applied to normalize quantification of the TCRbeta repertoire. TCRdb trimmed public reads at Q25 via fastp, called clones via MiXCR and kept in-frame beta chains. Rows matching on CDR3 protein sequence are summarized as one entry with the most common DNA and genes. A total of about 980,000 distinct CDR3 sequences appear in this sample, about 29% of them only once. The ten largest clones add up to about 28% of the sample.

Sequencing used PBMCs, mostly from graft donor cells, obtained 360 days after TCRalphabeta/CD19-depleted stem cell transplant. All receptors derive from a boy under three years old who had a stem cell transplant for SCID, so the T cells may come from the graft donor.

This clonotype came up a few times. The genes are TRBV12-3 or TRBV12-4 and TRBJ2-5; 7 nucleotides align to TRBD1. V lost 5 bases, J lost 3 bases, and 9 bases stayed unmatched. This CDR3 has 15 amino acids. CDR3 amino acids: CASSTHRGVEETQYF. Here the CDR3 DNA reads TGTGCCAGCAGTACTCACAGGGGAGTGGAAGAGACCCAGTACTTC.

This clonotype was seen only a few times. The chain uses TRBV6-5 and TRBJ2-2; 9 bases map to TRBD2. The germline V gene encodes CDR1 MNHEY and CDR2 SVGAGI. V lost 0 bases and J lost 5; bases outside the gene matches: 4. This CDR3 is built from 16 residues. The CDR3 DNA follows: TGTGCCAGCAGTTACTCTTCGCGGGGGGGAACCGGGGAGCTGTTTTTT. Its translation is CASSYSSRGGTGELFF.

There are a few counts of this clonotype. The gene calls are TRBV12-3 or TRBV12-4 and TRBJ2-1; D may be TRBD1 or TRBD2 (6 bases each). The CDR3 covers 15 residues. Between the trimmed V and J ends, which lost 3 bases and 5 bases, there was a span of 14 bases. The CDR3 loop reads CASSFRGLGHNEQFF. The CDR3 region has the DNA TGTGCCAGCAGTTTCAGGGGACTTGGGCACAATGAGCAGTTCTTC.

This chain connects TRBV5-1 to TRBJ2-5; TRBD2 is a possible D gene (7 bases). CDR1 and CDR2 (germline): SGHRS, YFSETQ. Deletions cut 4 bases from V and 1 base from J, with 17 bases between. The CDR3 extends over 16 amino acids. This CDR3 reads CASSVGGAGAQETQYF. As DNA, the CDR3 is TGCGCCAGCAGCGTCGGAGGTGCGGGGGCCCAAGAGACCCAGTACTTC.

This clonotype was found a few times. The CDR3 loop reads CAISDPERLGIQYF. CDR3 DNA: TGTGCCATCAGTGATCCCGAGAGACTAGGAATTCAGTACTTC. The chain is built from TRBV10-3 and TRBJ2-4; possibly TRBD2 for D (6 bases). In germline, CDR1 is ENHRY, CDR2 SYGVKD. The CDR3 loop spans 14 amino acids. V was cut by 3 bases and J by 10 bases, with 16 bases left in between.

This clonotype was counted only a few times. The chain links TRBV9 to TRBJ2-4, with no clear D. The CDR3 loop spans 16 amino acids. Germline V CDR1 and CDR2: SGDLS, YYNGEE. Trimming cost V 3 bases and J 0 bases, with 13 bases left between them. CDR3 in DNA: TGTGCCAGCAGCGGTATGCCACAGCTAGCCAAAAACATTCAGTACTTC. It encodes CASSGMPQLAKNIQYF.

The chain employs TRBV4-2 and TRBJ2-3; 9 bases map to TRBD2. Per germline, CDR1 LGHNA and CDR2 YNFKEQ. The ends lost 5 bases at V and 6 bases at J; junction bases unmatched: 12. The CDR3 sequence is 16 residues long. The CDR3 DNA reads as TGTGCCAGCAGCTTTCGGTCGGCTAGCGGGGAGGATACGCAGTATTTT. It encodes CASSFRSASGEDTQYF.

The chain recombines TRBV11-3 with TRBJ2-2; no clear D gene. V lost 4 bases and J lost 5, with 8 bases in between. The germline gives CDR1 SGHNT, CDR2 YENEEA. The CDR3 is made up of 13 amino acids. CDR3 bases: TGTGCCAGCAGCTCCCCCCAAACCGGGGAGCTGTTTTTT. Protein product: CASSSPQTGELFF.

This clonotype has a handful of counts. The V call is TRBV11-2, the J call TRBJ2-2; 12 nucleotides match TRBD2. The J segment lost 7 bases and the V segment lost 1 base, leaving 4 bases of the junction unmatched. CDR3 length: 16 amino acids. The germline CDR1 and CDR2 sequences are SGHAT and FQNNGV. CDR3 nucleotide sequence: TGTGCCAGCAGCTTAGTGCTAGCGGGGGGGCTCGGGGAGCTGTTTTTT. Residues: CASSLVLAGGLGELFF. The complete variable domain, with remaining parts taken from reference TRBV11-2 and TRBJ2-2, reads EAGVAQSPRYKIIEKRQSVAFWCNPISGHATLYWYQQILGQGPKLLIQFQNNGVVDDSQLPKDRFSAERLKGVDSTLKIQPAKLEDSAVYLCASSLVLAGGLGELFFGEGSRLTVL.

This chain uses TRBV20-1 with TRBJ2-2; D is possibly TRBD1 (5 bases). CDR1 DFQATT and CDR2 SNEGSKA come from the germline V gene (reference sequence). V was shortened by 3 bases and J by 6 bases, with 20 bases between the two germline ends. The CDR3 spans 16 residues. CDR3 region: CSASIRIARRAGELFF. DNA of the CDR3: TGCAGTGCTAGTATTAGAATAGCCCGCAGGGCCGGGGAGCTGTTTTTT.